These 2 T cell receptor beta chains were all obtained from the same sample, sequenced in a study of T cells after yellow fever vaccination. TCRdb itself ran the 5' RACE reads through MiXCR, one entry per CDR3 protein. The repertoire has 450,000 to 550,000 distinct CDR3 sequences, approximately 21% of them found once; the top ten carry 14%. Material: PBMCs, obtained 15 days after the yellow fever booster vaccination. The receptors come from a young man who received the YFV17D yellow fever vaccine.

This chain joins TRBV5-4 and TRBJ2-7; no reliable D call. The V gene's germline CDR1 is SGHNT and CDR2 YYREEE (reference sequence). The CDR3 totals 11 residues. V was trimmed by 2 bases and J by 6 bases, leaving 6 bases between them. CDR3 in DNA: TGTGCCAGCAGCTTTAGGAGCGAGCAGTACTTC. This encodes CASSFRSEQYF.

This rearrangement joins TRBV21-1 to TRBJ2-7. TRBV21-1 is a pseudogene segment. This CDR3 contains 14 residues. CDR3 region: CASSKGWTNDEQYF. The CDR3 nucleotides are TGTGCCAGCAGCAAAGGTTGGACCAACGACGAGCAGTACTTC.